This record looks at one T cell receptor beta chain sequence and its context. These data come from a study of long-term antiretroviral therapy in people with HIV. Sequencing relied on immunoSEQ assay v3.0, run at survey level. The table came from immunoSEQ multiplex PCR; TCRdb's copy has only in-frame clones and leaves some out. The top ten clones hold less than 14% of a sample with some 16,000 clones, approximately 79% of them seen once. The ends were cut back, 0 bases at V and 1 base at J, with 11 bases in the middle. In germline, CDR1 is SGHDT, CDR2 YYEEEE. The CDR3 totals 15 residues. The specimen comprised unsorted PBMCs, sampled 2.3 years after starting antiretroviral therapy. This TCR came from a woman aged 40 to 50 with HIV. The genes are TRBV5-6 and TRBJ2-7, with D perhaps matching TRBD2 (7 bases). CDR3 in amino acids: CASSLERGGSYEQYF. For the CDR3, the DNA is TGTGCCAGCAGCTTGGAGAGGGGGGGTTCCTACGAGCAGTACTTC. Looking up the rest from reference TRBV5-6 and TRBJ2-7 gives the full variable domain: DAGVTQSPTHLIKTRGQQVTLRCSPKSGHDTVSWYQQALGQGPQFIFQYYEEEERQRGNFPDRFSGHQFPNYSSELNVNALLLGDSALYLCASSLERGGSYEQYFGPGTRLTVT.